The 18 T cell receptor beta chains in this list originate from one sample, sequenced in a study of tumor and adjacent non-tumor tissue in lung cancer. The template was RNA from unsorted bulk tissue. Three rounds of nested PCR, following a modified ARM-PCR protocol, produced the TCRbeta library. Using its own MiXCR run on the multiplex PCR reads, TCRdb lists one record per CDR3 protein. The sample lists 120,000 or so distinct CDR3 sequences; about 66% were seen once. The material sequenced was lung tumor tissue. These receptors came from a man younger than 40 with non-small cell lung cancer.

About this clonotype itself: A much larger clone is a single base away; this may be a read error. This rearrangement joins TRBV20-1 to TRBJ2-3; D could derive from TRBD1 or TRBD2 (7 bases each). The CDR3 is made up of 18 amino acids. Germline V gene lookup returns CDR1 DFQATT and CDR2 SNEGSKA (reference sequence). The CDR3 region has the DNA TGCAGTGCTAGAGATATGTGGCGAGAGGGGGCGGGAGCAGATACGCAGTTTTTT. It codes for CSARDMWREGAGADTQFF.

As concerns this clonotype: A read error may be the cause here, since a much bigger clone is one base away. The V and J genes are TRBV20-1 and TRBJ2-7; TRBD1 matches 9 bases. Per the germline V gene, CDR1 is DFQATT and CDR2 is SNEGSKA (reference sequence). The CDR3 consists of 17 residues. CDR3 sequence (DNA): TGCAGTGCTCGAGGGACGGTCCCGGGACAGGGCACCTACGAGAAGTACTTC. Residues: CSARGTVPGQGTYEKYF.

As concerns this clonotype: Germline is not matched at one junction end, which may reflect a read error. V usage is TRBV6-5 and J usage is TRBJ1-5; D ambiguous. This CDR3 is built from 14 residues. CDR1 and CDR2 from the germline V gene are MNHEY and SVGAGI. CDR3 amino acids: CASSLEYGNQPQHF. CDR3 nucleotides: TGTGCCAGCAGCCTGGAGTACGGTAATCAGCCTCAGCATTTT.

This clonotype was seen at least ten times. This chain connects TRBV29-1 to TRBJ1-1; D is perhaps TRBD1 (5 bases). The CDR3 spans 15 residues. CDR1 SQVTM and CDR2 ANQGSEA come from the germline V gene. Trimming took 6 bases from V and 1 from J, leaving 18 bases between them. This CDR3 reads CSVLGGSRANTEAFF. The DNA for the CDR3 is TGCAGCGTCCTCGGAGGGAGCAGGGCGAACACTGAAGCTTTCTTT. The variable domain in full, with the rest retrieved from reference TRBV29-1 and TRBJ1-1, is SAVISQKPSRDICQRGTSLTIQCQVDSQVTMMFWYRQQPGQSLTLIATANQGSEATYESGFVIDKFPISRPNLTFSTLTVSNMSPEDSSIYLCSVLGGSRANTEAFFGQGTRLTVV.

This clonotype was recorded once. A much more abundant neighbour one base away suggests this may be a read error. The chain has TRBV7-9 and TRBJ1-3; D might be TRBD1 (5 bases). The V and J ends lost 0 bases and 5 bases respectively, with 23 bases between them. The CDR3 covers 19 residues. Germline lookup yields CDR1 SEHNR and CDR2 FQNEAQ (reference sequence). CDR3 region: CASSLALGWSTVARNTIYF. The DNA for the CDR3 is TGTGCCAGCAGCTTAGCGCTAGGTTGGTCGACAGTAGCTAGAAACACCATATATTTT.

About this clonotype itself: The junction and the germline gene differ at one end; a read error may be behind it. The V call is TRBV4-2, the J call TRBJ2-1, with 10 bases matching TRBD2. This CDR3 is built from 13 residues. Per germline, CDR1 LGHNA and CDR2 YNFKEQ. The CDR3 nucleotides read TGTCCCAGCAGCCAAGGCCTAGCGGGAGAACAGTCCTTC. Translated: CPSSQGLAGEQSF.

The V call is TRBV10-2, the J call TRBJ2-7; 7 positions agree with TRBD2. The CDR3 covers 14 residues. Germline V gives CDR1 WSHSY, CDR2 SAAADI. V gave up 8 bases and J gave up 1 base; unmatched junction bases: 8. CDR3 DNA sequence: TGCGCCAGCTGTAGGACTAGTGGTTCCTACGAGCAGTACTTC. It specifies CASCRTSGSYEQYF.

Comments on this clonotype: Mismatch with germline at one junction end may stem from a read error. The CDR3 spells CNPRTVGGYNEQFF. Written as DNA, the CDR3 is TGCAATCCCAGGACAGTCGGAGGGTACAATGAACAGTTCTTC. This sequence joins TRBV20-1 and TRBJ2-1; D assignment may be TRBD1 or TRBD2 (6 bases each). The CDR3 length is 14 residues. Germline values: CDR1 DFQATT, CDR2 SNEGSKA (reference sequence).

As to this clonotype: This may be a read error: a much more frequent sequence differs by one nucleotide. The rearrangement links TRBV4-2 to TRBJ1-2, with a weak D call TRBD1 (6 bases). Deletions cut 4 bases from V and 10 bases from J, with 19 bases between. CDR1 and CDR2 (germline): LGHNA, YNFKEQ. The CDR3 is made up of 14 amino acids. The CDR3 reads CASSPDADRTDYTF. CDR3 sequence (DNA): TGTGCCAGCAGCCCGGATGCGGACAGAACTGACTACACCTTC.

There are a few counts of this clonotype. This chain joins TRBV19 and TRBJ2-7; D might be TRBD2 (6 bases). Germline V gene lookup returns CDR1 LNHDA and CDR2 SQIVND (reference sequence). The CDR3 is 15 residues long. The germline V and J ends were trimmed by 4 bases and 3 bases, with 16 bases remaining between them. DNA for the CDR3: TGTGCCAGTAGTAATTCAGTGGGGACTTACTACGAGCAGTACTTC. Translation: CASSNSVGTYYEQYF. Filled out from reference TRBV19 and TRBJ2-7, the complete variable domain reads DGGITQSPKYLFRKEGQNVTLSCEQNLNHDAMYWYRQDPGQGLRLIYYSQIVNDFQKGDIAEGYSVSREKKESFPLTVTSAQKNPTAFYLCASSNSVGTYYEQYFGPGTRLTVT.

This clonotype was picked up a small number of times. Possible read error: a much larger clone is one base away. The CDR3 nucleotides read TGCAATGCTAGAGCCGACTTTCTAGCGAGCTCCTACAATGAGCAGTTCTTC. It yields the protein CNARADFLASSYNEQFF. The genes are TRBV20-1 and TRBJ2-1, with a tentative D call TRBD2 (6 bases). The CDR3 contains 17 residues. Looked up from germline, CDR1 is DFQATT and CDR2 is SNEGSKA (reference sequence).

This clonotype was picked up a small number of times. The J gene is TRBJ2-3, the V gene TRBV20-1; D is unresolved. The V end lost 5 bases, the J end lost 6 bases, and 6 bases lay between the germline ends. CDR1 and CDR2 (germline): DFQATT, SNEGSKA (reference sequence). The length of the CDR3 is 10 residues. The CDR3 loop reads CSALRDTQYF. The CDR3 region has the DNA TGCAGTGCTCTCCGGGATACGCAGTATTTT.

This clonotype showed up just once. A much larger clone lies a single base off, so this may be a read error. The V call is TRBV12-3 or TRBV12-4, the J call TRBJ1-2, with a weak D call TRBD1 (5 bases). This CDR3 contains 13 residues. Trimming stripped 4 bases from V and 8 bases from J, with 14 bases between. The CDR3 sequence: CASSWDQRGGYTF. In nucleotides, the CDR3 is TGTGCCAGCAGTTGGGATCAGAGGGGAGGCTACACCTTC.

A note on this clonotype: Possible read error: a much larger clone is one base away. The CDR3 end shows no conserved phenylalanine or tryptophan, and so a read error is likely. This chain links TRBV12-3 or TRBV12-4 with TRBJ2-7; TRBD2 might be the D (5 bases). The V end was cut by 3 bases, the J end by 5 bases, with 8 bases between. The CDR3 spans 12 residues. In DNA form, the CDR3 reads TGTGCCAGCAGTTTTTTGGAGGACGAGCAGTACTTA. It specifies CASSFLEDEQYL.

Of note for this clonotype: Compared with germline, one end of the junction differs, possibly owing to a read error. The J gene is TRBJ1-1, the V gene TRBV13; TRBD1 aligns across 8 bases. Germline lookup yields CDR1 PRHDT and CDR2 FYEKMQ (reference sequence). This CDR3 comprises 14 residues. The CDR3 here is CTSSSNRGNTGAFF. Written as DNA, the CDR3 is TGTACCAGCAGCTCAAACAGGGGGAACACTGGAGCTTTCTTT.

With regard to this clonotype: At one of its ends the junction is not consistent with the germline gene, which may arise from a read error. J is TRBJ2-7 and V is TRBV5-4; 7 bases map to TRBD2. The CDR3 extends over 15 amino acids. CDR1 and CDR2 (germline): SGHNT, YYREEE (reference sequence). The CDR3 DNA reads TGTGCCAGCAGCTTGGCCGGGACTATGGCTCTTGAGCAGAACTTC. This translates into CASSLAGTMALEQNF.

This clonotype was observed a handful of times. In nucleotides, the CDR3 is TGCGCCAGCAGCTACTACGGGGGTAGCGGGATAAAAGAGACCCAGTACTTC. This encodes CASSYYGGSGIKETQYF. The chain carries TRBV5-1 and TRBJ2-5, with 8 bases matching TRBD2. This CDR3 is built from 17 residues. Germline loops: CDR1 SGHRS, CDR2 YFSETQ. J lost 3 bases, V lost 3 bases, and 13 bases had no gene match.

As regards this clonotype: One end of the junction does not line up with germline, which may come from a read error. The chain is built from TRBV20-1 and TRBJ2-7; D is undetermined. The CDR3 contains 14 residues. Looked up from germline, CDR1 is DFQATT and CDR2 is SNEGSKA (reference sequence). DNA for the CDR3: TGCCGTGCCCCCCGTGGCGGAGAAGCCTACGGGCAGTACTTC. Amino acids: CRAPRGGEAYGQYF.